This T cell receptor (beta chain) was recorded in a study of blood T cell repertoires in COVID-19. Across the study: The United States, Italy and Spain were the sources of the acute and convalescent COVID-19 samples. The analysed material was cDNA or gDNA that came from T cells, B-cell-depleted T cells, or PBMCs.

Authors' analysis steps: Reference gene primer amplification gave nucleated cell count estimates. Assay: immunoSEQ multiplex PCR; the TCRdb copy retains only in-frame clones and omits some. V and J calls and clone size are those listed in that table; D and trimming were worked out from the DNA. The repertoire holds 150,000 or so clones, about 87% seen once, with around 24% in the top ten. The CDR3 contains 15 residues. Germline loops: CDR1 KGHSH, CDR2 LQKENI. The receptor comes from a man in his 60s with acute or convalescent COVID-19. Material: peripheral blood. This rearrangement joins TRBV18 to TRBJ2-2, with D perhaps matching TRBD2 (5 bases). CDR3: CACGLGGTNTGELFF. The CDR3 coding sequence is TGTGCTTGCGGGCTGGGCGGAACGAACACCGGGGAGCTGTTTTTT.